The rows below give T cell receptor beta chains drawn from one sample of a study of blood T cells in healthy people across ages. A single record per CDR3 protein comes from TCRdb applying MiXCR to the 5' RACE reads. The sample records over 950,000 distinct CDR3 sequences, 51% being singletons. The source material was blood. These TCRs come from a woman aged 55-75 years in good health. Each CDR3 is given with its conserved first and last residue. The order of the fields is CDR3 DNA, CDR3 protein, J gene, clone size, D gene, V gene. A D gene is named only where the DNA matches it firmly. For some rows the clone size is stated as once, few or many, or as a class when expanded; others skip it.

TGTGCCAGCAAAGGCACAGATACGCAGTATTTT,CASKGTDTQYF,TRBJ2-3,.,.,TRBV13
TGTGCCAGCAGCCCCTTAACAGGGGGGAATAGTCCCACAGATACGCAGTATTTT,CASSPLTGGNSPTDTQYF,TRBJ2-3,.,TRBD1,TRBV13
TGCGCCAGCAGCCAAGGAGGGACAGGGAGAATAACTAATGAAAAACTGTTTTTT,CASSQGGTGRITNEKLFF,TRBJ1-4,.,TRBD1,TRBV4-3
TGTGCCTGGTCAGTGAACTACGAGCAGTACTTC,CAWSVNYEQYF,TRBJ2-7,.,.,TRBV30
TGTGCCAGCAGCTTGGGGACCGGGACGTTCTACGAGCAGTACTTC,CASSLGTGTFYEQYF,TRBJ2-7,.,.,TRBV7-2
TGCGCCAGCAGCCAAGTGTACGGGACAGGGGTCGAGCAGTACTTC,CASSQVYGTGVEQYF,TRBJ2-7,few,TRBD1,TRBV4-3
TGTGCCAGCAGTTTCCCACAGGGGAATGAGCAGTTCTTC,CASSFPQGNEQFF,TRBJ2-1,.,TRBD1,TRBV12-3/TRBV12-4
TGTGCCAGCAGCTTTACGCATCCAGACTATGGCTACACCTTC,CASSFTHPDYGYTF,TRBJ1-2,few,.,TRBV11-3
TGTGCCAGCAGCTTAGCGAAAAGAGAGCGGGAGGGCTACGAGCAGTACTTC,CASSLAKREREGYEQYF,TRBJ2-7,.,TRBD2,TRBV7-2
TGTGCCAGCAGGAATCCGGGACGTATCTACGAGCAGTACTTC,CASRNPGRIYEQYF,TRBJ2-7,once,.,TRBV11-2
TGTGCCAGCAGCTTACAGGCAGCGGGGGCCTACGAGCAGTACTTC,CASSLQAAGAYEQYF,TRBJ2-7,.,TRBD2,TRBV7-6
TGCAGTGCTAGAAACCGGGACAGGGGGTCCTACGAGCAGTACTTT,CSARNRDRGSYEQYF,TRBJ2-7,once,TRBD1,TRBV20-1
TGTGCCAGCAGTTTAGCGCACGGATTTTACGAGCAGTACTTC,CASSLAHGFYEQYF,TRBJ2-7,few,.,TRBV12-3/TRBV12-4
TGTGCCAGCAGCCCCGGTGGGTTGGGACAGGGGGAAAATGAGCAGTTCTTC,CASSPGGLGQGENEQFF,TRBJ2-1,.,TRBD1,TRBV7-2
TGTGCCAGCAGTTTAGGGTCCTTCGGAGCCGCCGGGGAGCTGTTTTTT,CASSLGSFGAAGELFF,TRBJ2-2,.,.,TRBV27
TGCAGCGCTAGGGTTGTGGGCTACGAGCAGTACTTC,CSARVVGYEQYF,TRBJ2-7,few,.,TRBV29-1
TGCGCCAGCAGCTTGGGGGGACTAGCGGGATTTAATGAGCAGTTCTTC,CASSLGGLAGFNEQFF,TRBJ2-1,.,TRBD2,TRBV5-1
TGCAGTGCTAGGGCCGAAGCTTGGACTAGCGGGCAGGCCTACAATGAGCAGTTCTTC,CSARAEAWTSGQAYNEQFF,TRBJ2-1,.,TRBD2,TRBV20-1
TGTGCCAGCAGAGCCGGGACAGGCAACAATGAGCAGTTCTTC,CASRAGTGNNEQFF,TRBJ2-1,.,TRBD1,TRBV12-3/TRBV12-4
TGTGCCAGCAGGCTAGGGACCTTGCAGTTCTTC,CASRLGTLQFF,TRBJ2-1,.,.,TRBV12-3/TRBV12-4
TGTGCCAGGCCGACGAAGGACAGCGCGAACACTGAAGCTTTCTTT,CARPTKDSANTEAFF,TRBJ1-1,few,.,TRBV21-1
TGCAGTGCTATTGGGACAGGGGTAAGTTCACCCCTCCACTTT,CSAIGTGVSSPLHF,TRBJ1-6,.,TRBD1,TRBV20-1
TGTGCCTGGGCAGCCGGGAGTACGGATACGCAGTATTTT,CAWAAGSTDTQYF,TRBJ2-3,.,.,TRBV30
TGCGCCAGCCGAGGGAGCTTGGAGGAAGGGTTCGTTGGCAATCAGCCCCAGCATTTT,CASRGSLEEGFVGNQPQHF,TRBJ1-5,.,.,TRBV4-1
TGTGCCAGCAGGGCACCTGGGACAGGGAGCAATGAGCAGTTCTTC,CASRAPGTGSNEQFF,TRBJ2-1,few,TRBD1,TRBV11-2
TGCGCCGGCAGCTTGGCCAGAACAGGTGGCACAGATACGCAGTATTTT,CAGSLARTGGTDTQYF,TRBJ2-3,.,.,TRBV5-1
TGTGCCAGCAATCCCGGGACAGGGTCGAATGAGCAGTTCTTC,CASNPGTGSNEQFF,TRBJ2-1,few,TRBD1,TRBV12-3/TRBV12-4
TGCAGCGTTGTTACTACCATTAGCACAGATACGCAGTATTTT,CSVVTTISTDTQYF,TRBJ2-3,few,.,TRBV29-1
TGTGCCAGCAGCTTAGGGGGTTCCGCTAGCGGATTCTACGAGCAGTACTTC,CASSLGGSASGFYEQYF,TRBJ2-7,few,TRBD2,TRBV7-2
TGTGCCACCAGCGGGGGGACAGCGGGAGGGACCTACGAGCAGTACTTC,CATSGGTAGGTYEQYF,TRBJ2-7,.,TRBD2,TRBV15
TGTGCCACCATCGGGACTAGCGGCTACAATGAGCAGTTCTTC,CATIGTSGYNEQFF,TRBJ2-1,few,TRBD2,TRBV28
TGTGCCAGCAGCTTGGCTAGGGACCGCACAGATACGCAGTATTTT,CASSLARDRTDTQYF,TRBJ2-3,.,.,TRBV5-5
TGTGCCAGCAGCTTCGGACAGGGGGGTAACTATGGCTACACCTTC,CASSFGQGGNYGYTF,TRBJ1-2,few,TRBD1,TRBV7-2
TGTGCCATCAGGGGTAAAGAACAGGGGGAAACTGAAGCTTTCTTT,CAIRGKEQGETEAFF,TRBJ1-1,once,TRBD1,TRBV10-3
TGTGCCAGCAGCTTAGGGCACCTACTCTACGAGCAGTACTTC,CASSLGHLLYEQYF,TRBJ2-7,few,.,TRBV11-2
TGTGCCAGCACCCGCCTAGGAGGAGGGAAGCGCGATACGCAGTATTTT,CASTRLGGGKRDTQYF,TRBJ2-3,few,.,TRBV6-5